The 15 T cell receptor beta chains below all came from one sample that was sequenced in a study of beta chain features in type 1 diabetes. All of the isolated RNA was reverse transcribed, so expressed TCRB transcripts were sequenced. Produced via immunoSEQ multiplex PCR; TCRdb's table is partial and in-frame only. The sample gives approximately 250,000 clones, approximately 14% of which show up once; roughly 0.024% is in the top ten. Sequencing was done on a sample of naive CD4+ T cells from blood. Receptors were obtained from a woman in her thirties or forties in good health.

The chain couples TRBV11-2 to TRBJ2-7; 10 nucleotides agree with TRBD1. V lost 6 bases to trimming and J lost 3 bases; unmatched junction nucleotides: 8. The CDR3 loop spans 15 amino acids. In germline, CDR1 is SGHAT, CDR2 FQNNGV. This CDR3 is CASRSPGQGFYEQYF. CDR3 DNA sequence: TGTGCCAGCAGATCTCCGGGACAGGGGTTCTACGAGCAGTACTTC.

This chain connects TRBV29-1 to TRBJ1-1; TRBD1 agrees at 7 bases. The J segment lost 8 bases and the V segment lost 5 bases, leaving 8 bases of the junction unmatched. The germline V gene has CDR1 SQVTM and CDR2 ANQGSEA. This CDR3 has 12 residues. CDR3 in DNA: TGCAGCGTTCGCCCCGGGGACAGAGAAGCTTTCTTT. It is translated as CSVRPGDREAFF.

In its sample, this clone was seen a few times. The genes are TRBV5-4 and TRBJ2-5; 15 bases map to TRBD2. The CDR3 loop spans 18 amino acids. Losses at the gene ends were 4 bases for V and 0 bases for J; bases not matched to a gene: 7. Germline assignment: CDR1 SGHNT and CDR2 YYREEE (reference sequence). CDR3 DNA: TGTGCCAGCAGCACCTCCGGGACTAGCGGGGGGAACCAAGAGACCCAGTACTTC. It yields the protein CASSTSGTSGGNQETQYF.

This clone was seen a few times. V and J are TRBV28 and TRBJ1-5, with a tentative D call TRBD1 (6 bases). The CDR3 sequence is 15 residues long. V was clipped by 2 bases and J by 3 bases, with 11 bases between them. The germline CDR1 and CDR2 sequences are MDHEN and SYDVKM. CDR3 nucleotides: TGTGCCAGCAGTTTAAACAGGGCCTTCAATCAGCCCCAGCATTTT. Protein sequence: CASSLNRAFNQPQHF. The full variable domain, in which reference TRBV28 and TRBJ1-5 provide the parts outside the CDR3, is DVKVTQSSRYLVKRTGEKVFLECVQDMDHENMFWYRQDPGLGLRLIYFSYDVKMKEKGDIPEGYSVSREKKERFSLILESASTNQTSMYLCASSLNRAFNQPQHFGDGTRLSIL.

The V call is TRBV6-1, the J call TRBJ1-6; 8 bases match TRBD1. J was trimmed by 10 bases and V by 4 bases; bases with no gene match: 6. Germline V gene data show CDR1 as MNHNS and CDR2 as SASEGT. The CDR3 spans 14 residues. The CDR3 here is CASSVETGDSPLHF. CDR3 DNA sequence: TGTGCCAGCAGTGTGGAGACAGGGGACTCACCCCTCCACTTT.

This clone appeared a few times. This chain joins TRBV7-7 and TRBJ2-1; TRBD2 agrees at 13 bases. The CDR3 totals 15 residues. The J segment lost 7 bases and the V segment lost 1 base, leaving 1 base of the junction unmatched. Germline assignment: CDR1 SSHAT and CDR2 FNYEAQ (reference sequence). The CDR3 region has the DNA TGTGCCAGCAGCTTAGGGACTAGCGGGGGAAATGAGCAGTTCTTC. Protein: CASSLGTSGGNEQFF.

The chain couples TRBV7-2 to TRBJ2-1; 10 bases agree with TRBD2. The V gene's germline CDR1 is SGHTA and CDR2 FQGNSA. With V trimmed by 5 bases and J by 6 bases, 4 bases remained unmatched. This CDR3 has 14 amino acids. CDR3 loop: CASSHPSGGNEQFF. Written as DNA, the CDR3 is TGTGCCAGCAGCCACCCTAGCGGGGGCAATGAGCAGTTCTTC.

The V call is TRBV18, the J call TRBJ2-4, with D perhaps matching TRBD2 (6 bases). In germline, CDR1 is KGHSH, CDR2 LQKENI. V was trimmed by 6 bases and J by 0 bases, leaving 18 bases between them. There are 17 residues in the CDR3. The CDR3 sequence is CASSPRAQGLAKNIQYF. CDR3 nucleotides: TGTGCCAGCTCGCCAAGGGCCCAGGGACTAGCCAAAAACATTCAGTACTTC.

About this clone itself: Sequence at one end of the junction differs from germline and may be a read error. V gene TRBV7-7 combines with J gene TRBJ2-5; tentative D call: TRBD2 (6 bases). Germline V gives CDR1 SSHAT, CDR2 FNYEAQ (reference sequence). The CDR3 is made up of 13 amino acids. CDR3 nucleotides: TGTGCTAGCAGTTGGACTATTAAAGAGACCCAGTACTTC. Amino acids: CASSWTIKETQYF.

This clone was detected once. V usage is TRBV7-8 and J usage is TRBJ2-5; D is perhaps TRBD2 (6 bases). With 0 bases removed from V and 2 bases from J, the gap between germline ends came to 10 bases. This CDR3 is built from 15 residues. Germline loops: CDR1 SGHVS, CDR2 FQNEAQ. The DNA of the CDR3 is TGTGCCAGCAGCTTAGCTACGGGACTGCAAGAGACCCAGTACTTC. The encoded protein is CASSLATGLQETQYF.

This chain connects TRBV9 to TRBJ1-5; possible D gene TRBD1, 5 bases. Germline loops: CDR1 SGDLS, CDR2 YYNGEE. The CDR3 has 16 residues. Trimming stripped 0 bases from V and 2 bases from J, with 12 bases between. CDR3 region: CASSVGRGDGNQPQHF. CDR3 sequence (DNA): TGTGCCAGCAGCGTAGGTCGGGGGGACGGCAATCAGCCCCAGCATTTT.

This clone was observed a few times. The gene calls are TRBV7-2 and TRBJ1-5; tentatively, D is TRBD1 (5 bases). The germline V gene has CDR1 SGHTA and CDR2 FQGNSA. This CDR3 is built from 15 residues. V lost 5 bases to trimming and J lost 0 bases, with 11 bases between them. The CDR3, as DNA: TGTGCCAGCAGCCCCGTCAGGGTTAGCAATCAGCCCCAGCATTTT. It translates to CASSPVRVSNQPQHF.

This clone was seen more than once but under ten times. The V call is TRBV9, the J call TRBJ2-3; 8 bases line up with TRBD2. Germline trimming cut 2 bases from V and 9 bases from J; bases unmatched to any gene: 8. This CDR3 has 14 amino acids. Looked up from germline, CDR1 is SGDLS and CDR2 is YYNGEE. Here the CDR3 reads CASSVGLGGTTQYF. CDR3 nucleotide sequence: TGTGCCAGCAGCGTGGGACTAGGGGGGACGACGCAGTATTTT.

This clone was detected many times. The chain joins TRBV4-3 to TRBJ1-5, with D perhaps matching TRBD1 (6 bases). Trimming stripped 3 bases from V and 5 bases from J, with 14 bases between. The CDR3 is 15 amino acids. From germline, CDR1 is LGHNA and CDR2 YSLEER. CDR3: CASSHHRAGDQPQHF. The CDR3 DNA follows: TGCGCCAGCAGCCATCACAGGGCCGGGGATCAGCCCCAGCATTTT.

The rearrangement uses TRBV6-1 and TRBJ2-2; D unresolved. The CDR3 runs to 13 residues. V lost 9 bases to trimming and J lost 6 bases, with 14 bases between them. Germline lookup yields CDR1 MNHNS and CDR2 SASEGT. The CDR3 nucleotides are TGTGCCAGTTCAGGAACGCCCCCCGGGGAGCTGTTTTTT. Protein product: CASSGTPPGELFF.